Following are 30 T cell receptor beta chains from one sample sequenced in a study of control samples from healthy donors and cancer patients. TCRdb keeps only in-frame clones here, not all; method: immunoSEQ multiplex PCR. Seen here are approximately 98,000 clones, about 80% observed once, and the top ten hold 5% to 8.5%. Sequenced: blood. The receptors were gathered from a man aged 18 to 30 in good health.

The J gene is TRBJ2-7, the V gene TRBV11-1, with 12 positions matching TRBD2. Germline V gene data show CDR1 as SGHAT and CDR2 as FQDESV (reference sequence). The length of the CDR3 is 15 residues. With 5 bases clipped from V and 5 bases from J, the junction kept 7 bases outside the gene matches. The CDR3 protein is CASSRTSGGLHEQYF. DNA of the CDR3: TGTGCCAGCAGCCGCACTAGCGGGGGGTTGCACGAGCAGTACTTC. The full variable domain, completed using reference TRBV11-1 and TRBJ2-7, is EAEVAQSPRYKITEKSQAVAFWCDPISGHATLYWYRQILGQGPELLVQFQDESVVDDSQLPKDRFSAERLKGVDSTLKIQPAELGDSAMYLCASSRTSGGLHEQYFGPGTRLTVT.

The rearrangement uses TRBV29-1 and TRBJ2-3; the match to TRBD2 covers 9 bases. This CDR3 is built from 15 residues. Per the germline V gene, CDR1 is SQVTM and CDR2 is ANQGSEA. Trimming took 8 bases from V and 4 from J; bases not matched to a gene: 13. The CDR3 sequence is CSTGGLAGGPDTQYF. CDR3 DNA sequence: TGCAGCACAGGAGGGCTGGCGGGGGGGCCAGATACGCAGTATTTT.

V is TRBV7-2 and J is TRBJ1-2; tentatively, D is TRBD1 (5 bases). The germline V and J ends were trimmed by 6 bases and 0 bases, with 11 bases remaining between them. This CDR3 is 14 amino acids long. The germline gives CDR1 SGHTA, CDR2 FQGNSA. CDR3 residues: CASSRDGTNYGYTF. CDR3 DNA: TGTGCCAGCAGTCGGGACGGAACTAACTATGGCTACACCTTC.

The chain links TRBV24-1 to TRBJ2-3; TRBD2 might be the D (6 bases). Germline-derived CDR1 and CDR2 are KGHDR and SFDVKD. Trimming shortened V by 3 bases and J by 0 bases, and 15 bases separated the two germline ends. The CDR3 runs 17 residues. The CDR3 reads CATSDRERVMSTDTQYF. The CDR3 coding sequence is TGTGCCACCAGTGATAGGGAGCGGGTAATGAGCACAGATACGCAGTATTTT.

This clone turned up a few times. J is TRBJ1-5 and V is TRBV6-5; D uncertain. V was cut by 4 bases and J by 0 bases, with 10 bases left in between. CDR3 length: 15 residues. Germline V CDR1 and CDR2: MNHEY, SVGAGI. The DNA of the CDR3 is TGTGCCAGCAGTTCTCACGGCAATAGCAATCAGCCCCAGCATTTT. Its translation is CASSSHGNSNQPQHF.

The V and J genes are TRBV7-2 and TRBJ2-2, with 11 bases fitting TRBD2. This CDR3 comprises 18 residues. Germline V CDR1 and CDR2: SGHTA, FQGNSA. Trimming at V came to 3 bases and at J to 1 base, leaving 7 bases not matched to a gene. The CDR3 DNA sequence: TGTGCCAGCAGCTTGGGTCTTCTAGCGGGGGGGAACACCGGGGAGCTGTTTTTT. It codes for CASSLGLLAGGNTGELFF.

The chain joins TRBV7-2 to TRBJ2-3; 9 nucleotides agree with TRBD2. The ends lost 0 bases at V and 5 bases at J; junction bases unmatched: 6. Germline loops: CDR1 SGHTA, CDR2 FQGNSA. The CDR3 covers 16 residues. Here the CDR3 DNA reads TGTGCCAGCAGCTTAGCGGATGCGGGGGGGCAAGATACGCAGTATTTT. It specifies CASSLADAGGQDTQYF.

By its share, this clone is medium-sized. CDR3 residues: CASSQEYPGGLNQPQHF. The CDR3 coding sequence is TGCGCCAGCAGCCAAGAGTATCCAGGGGGCCTCAATCAGCCCCAGCATTTT. The gene calls are TRBV4-3 and TRBJ1-5; 8 bases agree with TRBD1. Germline-derived CDR1 and CDR2 are LGHNA and YSLEER. Trimming cost V 0 bases and J 3 bases; bases outside gene matches: 7. The CDR3 spans 17 residues.

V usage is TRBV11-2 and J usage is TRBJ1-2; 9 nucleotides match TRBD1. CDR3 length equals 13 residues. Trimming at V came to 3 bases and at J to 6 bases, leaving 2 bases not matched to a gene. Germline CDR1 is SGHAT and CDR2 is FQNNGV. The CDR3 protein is CASSFGQGNGYTF. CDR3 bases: TGTGCCAGCAGCTTCGGACAGGGGAATGGCTACACCTTC.

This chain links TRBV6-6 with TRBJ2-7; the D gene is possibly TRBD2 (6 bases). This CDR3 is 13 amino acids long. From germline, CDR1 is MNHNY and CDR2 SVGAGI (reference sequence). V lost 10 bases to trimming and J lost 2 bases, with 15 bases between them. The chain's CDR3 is CAISGGGTYEQYF. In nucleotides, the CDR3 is TGTGCCATTAGCGGTGGGGGTACCTACGAGCAGTACTTC.

The CDR3 protein is CASSIVAPSSYNEQFF. The CDR3 region has the DNA TGTGCCAGTAGTATAGTTGCACCGAGCTCCTACAATGAGCAGTTCTTC. This chain uses TRBV19 with TRBJ2-1, with D hard to call. With 1 base removed from V and 0 bases from J, the gap between germline ends came to 10 bases. Germline V gene data show CDR1 as LNHDA and CDR2 as SQIVND (reference sequence). The CDR3 has 16 residues.

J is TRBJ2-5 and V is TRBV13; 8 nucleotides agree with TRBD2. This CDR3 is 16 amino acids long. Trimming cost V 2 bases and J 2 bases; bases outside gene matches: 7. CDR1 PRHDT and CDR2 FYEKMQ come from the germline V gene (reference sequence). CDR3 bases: TGTGCCAGCAGCTTAAAGGGCGGGGGGAAGCAAGAGACCCAGTACTTC. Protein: CASSLKGGGKQETQYF.

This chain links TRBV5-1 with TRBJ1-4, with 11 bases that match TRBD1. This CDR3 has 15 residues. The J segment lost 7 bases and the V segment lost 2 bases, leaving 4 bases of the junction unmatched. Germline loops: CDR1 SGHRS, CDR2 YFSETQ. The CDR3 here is CASSLGTGGGEKLFF. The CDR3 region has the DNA TGCGCCAGCAGCTTAGGGACAGGGGGAGGTGAAAAACTGTTTTTT.

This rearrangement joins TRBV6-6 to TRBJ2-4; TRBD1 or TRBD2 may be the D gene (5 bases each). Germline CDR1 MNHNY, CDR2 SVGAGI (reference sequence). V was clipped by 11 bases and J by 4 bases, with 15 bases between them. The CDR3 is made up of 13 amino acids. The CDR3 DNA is TGTGCCGCATACGGGGCGGGTAAAAACATTCAGTACTTC. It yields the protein CAAYGAGKNIQYF.

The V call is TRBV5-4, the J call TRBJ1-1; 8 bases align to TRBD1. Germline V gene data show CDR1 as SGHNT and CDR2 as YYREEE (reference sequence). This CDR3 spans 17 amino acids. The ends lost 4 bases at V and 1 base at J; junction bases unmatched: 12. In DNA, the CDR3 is TGTGCCAGCAGCACAACGACCCGACAGGGGAGGAACACTGAAGCTTTCTTT. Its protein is CASSTTTRQGRNTEAFF.

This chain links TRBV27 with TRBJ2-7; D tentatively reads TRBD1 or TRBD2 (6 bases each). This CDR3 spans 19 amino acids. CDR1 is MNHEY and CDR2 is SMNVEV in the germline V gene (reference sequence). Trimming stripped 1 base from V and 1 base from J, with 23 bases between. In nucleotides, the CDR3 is TGTGCCAGCAGTTTATATTTCGGAGGGGGAAAGGCCCTTTCCTACGAGCAGTACTTC. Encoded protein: CASSLYFGGGKALSYEQYF.

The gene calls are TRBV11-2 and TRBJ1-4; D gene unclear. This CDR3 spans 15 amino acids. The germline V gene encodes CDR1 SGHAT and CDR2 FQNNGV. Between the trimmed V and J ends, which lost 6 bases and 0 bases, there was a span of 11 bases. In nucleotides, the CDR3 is TGTGCCAGCAGGCGTAACAGCGCAACTAATGAAAAACTGTTTTTT. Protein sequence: CASRRNSATNEKLFF.

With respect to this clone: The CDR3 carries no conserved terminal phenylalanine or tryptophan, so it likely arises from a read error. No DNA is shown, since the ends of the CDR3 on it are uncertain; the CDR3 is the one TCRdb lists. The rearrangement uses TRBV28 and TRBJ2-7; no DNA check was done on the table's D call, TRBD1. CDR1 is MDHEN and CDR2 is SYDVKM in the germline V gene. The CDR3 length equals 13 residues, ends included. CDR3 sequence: CASSPPGGGKAQS.

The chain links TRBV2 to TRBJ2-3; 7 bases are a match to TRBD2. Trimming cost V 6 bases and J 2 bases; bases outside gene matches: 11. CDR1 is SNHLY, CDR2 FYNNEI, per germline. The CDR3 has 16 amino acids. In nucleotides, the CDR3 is TGTGCCAGCAGAGACGGGACTAATATAAACACAGATACGCAGTATTTT. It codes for CASRDGTNINTDTQYF.

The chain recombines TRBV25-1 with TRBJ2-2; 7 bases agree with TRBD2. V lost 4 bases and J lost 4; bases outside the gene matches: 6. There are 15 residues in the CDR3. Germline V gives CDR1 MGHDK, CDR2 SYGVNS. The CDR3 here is CASSAWGGGTGELFF. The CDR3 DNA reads TGTGCCAGCAGTGCTTGGGGGGGTGGCACCGGGGAGCTGTTTTTT.

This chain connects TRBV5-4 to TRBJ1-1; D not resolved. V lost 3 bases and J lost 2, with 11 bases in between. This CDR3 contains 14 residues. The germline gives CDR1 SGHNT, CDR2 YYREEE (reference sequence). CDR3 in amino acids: CASSSPGVNTEAFF. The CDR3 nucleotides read TGTGCCAGCAGCTCCCCCGGGGTCAACACTGAAGCTTTCTTT.

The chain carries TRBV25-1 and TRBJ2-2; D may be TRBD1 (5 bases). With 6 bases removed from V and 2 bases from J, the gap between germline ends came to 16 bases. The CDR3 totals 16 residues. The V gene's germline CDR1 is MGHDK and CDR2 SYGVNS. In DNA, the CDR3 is TGTGCCAGCAGCCCAGGAGAGACAGCAAACACCGGGGAGCTGTTTTTT. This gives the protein CASSPGETANTGELFF.

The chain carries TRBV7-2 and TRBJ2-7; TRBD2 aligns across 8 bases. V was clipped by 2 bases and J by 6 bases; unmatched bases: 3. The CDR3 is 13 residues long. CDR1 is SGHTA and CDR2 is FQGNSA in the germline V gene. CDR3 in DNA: TGTGCCAGCAGCTTACCTAGCGGGCTCGAGCAGTACTTC. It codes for CASSLPSGLEQYF. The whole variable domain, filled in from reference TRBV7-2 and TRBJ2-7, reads GAGVSQSPSNKVTEKGKDVELRCDPISGHTALYWYRQSLGQGLEFLIYFQGNSAPDKSGLPSDRFSAERTGGSVSTLTIQRTQQEDSAVYLCASSLPSGLEQYFGPGTRLTVT.

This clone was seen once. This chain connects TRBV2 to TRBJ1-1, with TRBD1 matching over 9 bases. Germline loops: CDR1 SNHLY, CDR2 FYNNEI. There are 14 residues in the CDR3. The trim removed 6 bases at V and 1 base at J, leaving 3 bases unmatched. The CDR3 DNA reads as TGTGCCAGCAGCGTGGACAGGGGGAACACTGAAGCTTTCTTT. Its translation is CASSVDRGNTEAFF.

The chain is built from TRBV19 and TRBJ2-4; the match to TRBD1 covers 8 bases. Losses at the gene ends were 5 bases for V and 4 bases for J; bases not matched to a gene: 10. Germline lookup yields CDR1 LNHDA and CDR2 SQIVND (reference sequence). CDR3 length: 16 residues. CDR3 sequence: CASSDPRGRSKNIQYF. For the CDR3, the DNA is TGTGCCAGTAGTGATCCCAGGGGGCGATCGAAAAACATTCAGTACTTC. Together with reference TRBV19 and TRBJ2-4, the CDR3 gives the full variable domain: DGGITQSPKYLFRKEGQNVTLSCEQNLNHDAMYWYRQDPGQGLRLIYYSQIVNDFQKGDIAEGYSVSREKKESFPLTVTSAQKNPTAFYLCASSDPRGRSKNIQYFGAGTRLSVL.

The DNA for the CDR3 is TGTGCCAGCAGCCCCGGGACAGCCAATGAGCAGTTCTTC. It encodes CASSPGTANEQFF. V and J are TRBV5-5 and TRBJ2-1, with 7 nucleotides matching TRBD1. V was clipped by 4 bases and J by 6 bases; unmatched bases: 4. The V gene's germline CDR1 is SGHKS and CDR2 YYEKEE (reference sequence). The length of the CDR3 is 13 residues.

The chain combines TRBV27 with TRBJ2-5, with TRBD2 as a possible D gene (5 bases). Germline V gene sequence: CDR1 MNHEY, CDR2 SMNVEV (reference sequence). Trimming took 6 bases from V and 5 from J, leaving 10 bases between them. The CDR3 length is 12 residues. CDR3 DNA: TGTGCCAGCAGCTTACTAGGGGAGACCCAGTACTTC. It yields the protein CASSLLGETQYF.

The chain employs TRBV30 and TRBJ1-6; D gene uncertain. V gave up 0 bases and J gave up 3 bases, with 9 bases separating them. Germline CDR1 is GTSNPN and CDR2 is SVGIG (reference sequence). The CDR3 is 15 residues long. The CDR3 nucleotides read TGTGCCTGGAGTGTACAGCCTCACTATAATTCACCCCTCCACTTT. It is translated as CAWSVQPHYNSPLHF.

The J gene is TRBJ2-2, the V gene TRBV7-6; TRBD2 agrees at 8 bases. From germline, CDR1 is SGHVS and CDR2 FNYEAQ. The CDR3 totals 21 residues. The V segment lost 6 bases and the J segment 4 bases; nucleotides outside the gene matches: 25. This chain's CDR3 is CASRSPFGGGGRPSFTGELFF. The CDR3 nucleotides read TGTGCCAGCAGGTCCCCATTTGGGGGCGGGGGGCGCCCGAGTTTCACCGGGGAGCTGTTTTTT. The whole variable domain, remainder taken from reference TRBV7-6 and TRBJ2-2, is GAGVSQSPRYKVTKRGQDVALRCDPISGHVSLYWYRQALGQGPEFLTYFNYEAQQDKSGLPNDRFSAERPEGSISTLTIQRTEQRDSAMYRCASRSPFGGGGRPSFTGELFFGEGSRLTVL.

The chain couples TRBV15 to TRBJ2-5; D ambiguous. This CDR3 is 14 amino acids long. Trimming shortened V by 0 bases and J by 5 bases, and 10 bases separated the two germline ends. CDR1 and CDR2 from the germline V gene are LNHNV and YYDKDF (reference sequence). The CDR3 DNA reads TGTGCCACCAGCAGAGATGTTGGTAGGGAGACCCAGTACTTC. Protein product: CATSRDVGRETQYF.